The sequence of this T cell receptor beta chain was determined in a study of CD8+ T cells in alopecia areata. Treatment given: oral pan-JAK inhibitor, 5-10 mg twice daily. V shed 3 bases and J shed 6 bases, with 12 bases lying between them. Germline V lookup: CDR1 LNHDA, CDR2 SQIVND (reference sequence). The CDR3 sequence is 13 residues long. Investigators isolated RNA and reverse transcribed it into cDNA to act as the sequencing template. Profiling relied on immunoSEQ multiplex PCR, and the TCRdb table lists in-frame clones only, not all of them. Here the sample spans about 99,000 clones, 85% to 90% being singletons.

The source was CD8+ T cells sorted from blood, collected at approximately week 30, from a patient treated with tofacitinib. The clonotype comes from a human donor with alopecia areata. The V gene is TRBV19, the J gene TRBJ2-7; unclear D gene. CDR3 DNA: TGTGCCAGTAGTATCGTCAAATCCCGCGAGCAGTACTTC. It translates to CASSIVKSREQYF.